A selection of T cell receptor beta chains follows, all from one sample in a study of tumor-infiltrating lymphocytes in primary liver carcinoma. TCRdb ran MiXCR on the multiplex PCR reads and lists one entry per CDR3 protein. Of 180,000 or so distinct CDR3 sequences listed, about 55% are singletons. Material: peripheral blood. The receptor set was obtained from a man aged 35 to 55 with primary liver carcinoma and hepatitis B virus infection. The CDR3 runs from the conserved cysteine through the conserved F or W. The order of the fields is J gene, CDR3 length, D gene, clone size, V gene, CDR3 protein, CDR3 DNA. A D gene is named only where the DNA matches it firmly. Not all rows give a size; the values are once, few, many and, for expanded clones, a class.

TRBJ2-1 | 18 | TRBD2 | . | TRBV29-1 | CSVCSSGRIMGSYNEQFF | TGCAGCGTTTGTAGTAGCGGGAGAATCATGGGCTCCTACAATGAGCAGTTCTTC
TRBJ2-5 | 14 | . | . | TRBV11-2 | CDSSLTRTGQTQYF | TGTGACAGCAGTCTAACTCGCACAGGTCAGACCCAGTACTTC
TRBJ2-7 | 12 | TRBD1 | . | TRBV20-1 | CRAGTGWGEQYF | TGCAGAGCAGGGACAGGGTGGGGCGAGCAGTACTTC
TRBJ1-3 | 13 | TRBD1 | few | TRBV7-3 | CASSSGQTNTIYF | TGTGCCAGCAGCTCGGGACAGACGAACACCATATATTTT
TRBJ2-1 | 12 | TRBD2 | . | TRBV11-2 | CASSRTRDEQFF | TGTGCCAGCAGCCGGACTAGGGATGAACAGTTCTTC
TRBJ2-5 | 13 | . | . | TRBV5-1 | CVSSSGVKETQYF | TGCGTCAGCAGCTCGGGGGTCAAGGAGACCCAGTACTTC
TRBJ2-1 | 16 | . | . | TRBV29-1 | CSVDGRTSASYNEQFF | TGCAGCGTTGATGGCCGGACAAGCGCCTCCTACAATGAGCAGTTCTTC
TRBJ1-5 | 12 | . | . | TRBV12-3/TRBV12-4 | CTSTDSSQPQHF | TGTACCAGCACAGATAGCAGTCAGCCCCAGCATTTT
TRBJ2-2 | 15 | . | once | TRBV11-2 | CASSLDGGRTVELFF | TGTGCCAGCAGCTTAGACGGGGGGCGCACCGTGGAGCTGTTTTTT
TRBJ1-4 | 15 | . | . | TRBV28 | CASSRGRTSNEKLFF | TGTGCCAGCAGTCGGGGACGGACTTCTAATGAAAAACTGTTTTTT
TRBJ1-5 | 14 | . | . | TRBV30 | CAWSEGGASQPQHF | TGTGCCTGGAGCGAGGGTGGTGCATCTCAGCCCCAGCATTTT
TRBJ2-1 | 18 | . | . | TRBV10-3 | CAIRETGPATQGADEQFF | TGTGCCATCAGAGAGACGGGACCAGCGACTCAAGGGGCGGATGAGCAGTTCTTC
TRBJ2-1 | 12 | . | . | TRBV29-1 | CSVVNLGSPQFF | TGCAGCGTCGTTAACCTGGGCAGTCCTCAGTTCTTC
TRBJ2-1 | 13 | TRBD2 | . | TRBV2 | CASAGRGVDEQSF | TGTGCCAGCGCCGGGAGGGGGGTCGATGAGCAGTCCTTC
TRBJ2-3 | 17 | TRBD2 | few | TRBV6-6 | CASSSRTSGSNIDTQYF | TGTGCCAGCAGTTCCAGGACTAGCGGGAGCAATATAGATACGCAGTATTTT
TRBJ2-1 | 11 | . | once | TRBV12-3/TRBV12-4 | CATSLGNEQFF | TGTGCCACCAGTTTAGGTAATGAGCAGTTCTTC
TRBJ1-2 | 15 | . | . | TRBV28 | CAGSPAGPLNYGYTF | TGTGCCGGCAGCCCGGCAGGCCCCCTAAACTATGGCTACACCTTC
TRBJ1-6 | 16 | . | many | TRBV4-2 | CASSQAAGQINSPLHF | TGTGCCAGCAGCCAAGCGGCCGGACAGATTAATTCACCCCTCCACTTT
TRBJ2-1 | 17 | TRBD2 | . | TRBV6-6 | CASSYLGLAEACNEQFF | TGTGCCAGCAGTTACCTGGGGCTAGCGGAAGCCTGCAATGAGCAGTTCTTC
TRBJ2-2 | 14 | . | . | TRBV7-9 | CASSLLTNTGELFF | TGTGCCAGCAGTTTATTAACGAACACCGGGGAGCTGTTTTTT
TRBJ1-1 | 12 | . | . | TRBV29-1 | CSVEIVGSEAFF | TGCAGCGTTGAGATAGTTGGAAGTGAAGCTTTCTTT
TRBJ2-7 | 14 | TRBD1 | . | TRBV6-5 | CGSSPLTGDDEQYF | TGTGGCAGCAGCCCACTAACAGGGGACGACGAGCAGTACTTC
TRBJ2-7 | 14 | TRBD2 | . | TRBV11-2 | CARSLREGDNEQYF | TGTGCCAGGAGCTTACGGGAGGGGGACAACGAGCAGTATTTC
TRBJ1-2 | 15 | . | . | TRBV6-6 | CAGSGGWSSNYVYTF | TGTGCCGGAAGCGGGGGCTGGTCGTCTAACTATGTCTACACCTTC
TRBJ2-3 | 13 | . | once | TRBV2 | CASSGADCGTQYF | TGTGCCAGCAGTGGGGCCGACTGTGGGACGCAGTATTTT
TRBJ2-2 | 16 | . | few | TRBV7-9 | CASREGPVLNTGELFF | TGTGCCAGCAGGGAAGGTCCGGTACTGAACACCGGGGAGCTGTTTTTT
TRBJ2-1 | 13 | . | . | TRBV6-5 | CTSRPGPYNEQFF | TGTACCAGCAGGCCTGGACCCTACAATGAGCAGTTCTTC
TRBJ2-7 | 14 | TRBD1 | few | TRBV10-2 | CASSSGTAFYEQYF | TGCGCCAGCTCTTCCGGGACAGCATTCTACGAGCAGTACTTC
TRBJ2-1 | 13 | . | . | TRBV10-1 | CASSGALGNEQFF | TGCGCCAGCAGCGGGGCCCTAGGCAATGAGCAGTTCTTC
TRBJ2-5 | 16 | TRBD1 | once | TRBV5-1 | CASSSDTGGGSETQYF | TGCGCCAGCAGCTCGGATACAGGGGGAGGTTCAGAGACCCAGTACTTC
TRBJ2-1 | 14 | . | few | TRBV6-5 | CASKWAGIYNEQFF | TGTGCCAGCAAGTGGGCAGGGATCTACAATGAGCAGTTCTTC
TRBJ2-3 | 16 | TRBD1 | . | TRBV10-3 | CAIGTGQGNGGDTQYF | TGTGCCATCGGGACAGGACAGGGTAACGGGGGAGATACGCAGTATTTT
TRBJ2-7 | 15 | . | . | TRBV6-1 | CASSEEGIFSYEQYF | TGTGCCAGCAGTGAGGAGGGGATCTTTTCCTACGAGCAGTACTTC
TRBJ1-5 | 14 | . | . | TRBV18 | CASSPGDEYQPQHF | TGTGCCAGCTCACCGGGGGATGAGTACCAGCCCCAGCATTTT
TRBJ2-7 | 14 | . | few | TRBV14 | CASSQGSGGYEQYF | TGTGCCAGCAGCCAAGGGAGTGGAGGGTACGAGCAGTACTTC
TRBJ2-2 | 16 | TRBD2 | . | TRBV6-5 | CASSYGLAGSVGELFF | TGTGCCAGCAGTTACGGCCTAGCGGGAAGTGTCGGGGAGCTGTTTTTT
TRBJ1-1 | 13 | . | . | TRBV14 | CASSRWLNTEAFF | TGTGCCAGCAGCCGGTGGCTGAACACTGAAGCTTTCTTT
TRBJ2-1 | 20 | TRBD2 | once | TRBV12-3/TRBV12-4 | CASSPRGTSGRYSSYNEQFF | TGTGCCAGCAGTCCACGCGGGACTAGCGGGAGATATAGCTCCTACAATGAGCAGTTCTTC
TRBJ2-7 | 12 | . | . | TRBV6-1 | CASSEGPYEQYF | TGTGCCAGCAGTGAAGGACCCTACGAGCAGTACTTC
TRBJ2-5 | 14 | . | few | TRBV14 | CASSQDYGQETQYF | TGTGCCAGCAGCCAAGATTACGGCCAAGAGACCCAGTACTTC
TRBJ2-3 | 15 | . | . | TRBV5-5 | CASSLAFSTEDTQYF | TGTGCCAGCAGCTTGGCTTTCTCGACAGAAGATACGCAGTATTTT
TRBJ2-1 | 15 | TRBD1 | . | TRBV7-9 | CASSLGQGTYNEQFF | TGTGCCAGCAGCTTAGGACAGGGGACGTACAATGAGCAGTTCTTC
TRBJ2-1 | 14 | TRBD2 | . | TRBV11-2 | CVSSPKTSGAEQFF | TGTGTCAGCAGCCCAAAGACTAGCGGCGCTGAGCAGTTCTTC
TRBJ2-5 | 14 | . | . | TRBV12-3/TRBV12-4 | CASNQGHAQETQYF | TGTGCCAGCAACCAAGGACACGCCCAAGAGACCCAGTACTTC
TRBJ1-4 | 14 | . | . | TRBV6-5 | CASRGGRGQEKLFF | TGTGCCAGCAGGGGGGGCAGGGGCCAGGAAAAACTGTTTTTT
TRBJ2-5 | 16 | . | . | TRBV30 | CACSQSRVASQETEYF | TGTGCCTGTAGTCAATCCCGAGTAGCGTCACAAGAGACCGAGTACTTC
TRBJ1-5 | 14 | . | . | TRBV5-1 | CASSLGGGNQPQHF | TGCGCCAGCAGCTTGGGTGGGGGCAATCAGCCCCAGCATTTT